The next 10 T cell receptor beta chains were all read from a single sample in a study of T cell repertoires in cytomegalovirus infection. Using its own MiXCR run on the reads, TCRdb lists one record per CDR3 protein. Of some 220,000 distinct CDR3 sequences listed, 6% to 8% are singletons. The specimen sequenced was PBMCs. These receptors all come from a human donor in good health (CMV status not recorded). Some clones in this sample may be carry-over from other donors' samples.

Many counts were recorded for this clonotype. CDR3 DNA sequence: TGTGCCAGCAGTCGGACAGGCCAGGTCTATGGCTACACCTTC. This encodes CASSRTGQVYGYTF. V is TRBV27 and J is TRBJ1-2; 7 bases line up with TRBD1. This CDR3 comprises 14 residues. The germline V gene has CDR1 MNHEY and CDR2 SMNVEV (reference sequence). The V segment lost 5 bases and the J segment 4 bases; nucleotides outside the gene matches: 7.

This clonotype was found many times. The V gene is TRBV7-2, the J gene TRBJ1-6; tentatively, D is TRBD1 (5 bases). This CDR3 has 16 amino acids. V lost 1 base, J lost 10 bases, and 17 bases lay in between. The V gene's germline CDR1 is SGHTA and CDR2 FQGNSA. The CDR3 nucleotides read TGTGCCAGCAGCTTAGTGGGACTTTCTATTAGGTCACCCCTCCACTTT. Translated, it gives CASSLVGLSIRSPLHF. Full variable domain (outside the CDR3, taken from reference TRBV7-2 and TRBJ1-6): GAGVSQSPSNKVTEKGKDVELRCDPISGHTALYWYRQSLGQGLEFLIYFQGNSAPDKSGLPSDRFSAERTGGSVSTLTIQRTQQEDSAVYLCASSLVGLSIRSPLHFGNGTRLTVT.

In this sample, this clonotype turned up many times. The chain uses TRBV28 and TRBJ2-1, with D perhaps matching TRBD1 or TRBD2 (5 bases each). The CDR3 is 12 amino acids. V was pared by 5 bases and J by 10 bases, with 12 bases between. Germline lookup yields CDR1 MDHEN and CDR2 SYDVKM. CDR3 sequence reads: CASSPGLSEQFF. The CDR3 DNA reads TGTGCCAGCAGTCCGGGGCTTTCCGAGCAGTTCTTC.

This clonotype was seen many times. The V call is TRBV12-3 or TRBV12-4, the J call TRBJ2-6; D not certain. This CDR3 has 13 residues. Trimming cost V 4 bases and J 0 bases, with 1 base left between them. CDR3 protein: CASSSSGANVLTF. The CDR3, as DNA: TGTGCCAGCAGTTCCTCTGGGGCCAACGTCCTGACTTTC.

This clonotype was detected many times. The chain links TRBV9 to TRBJ2-7; 11 bases map to TRBD2. This CDR3 region has 15 residues. Germline V lookup: CDR1 SGDLS, CDR2 YYNGEE. Trimming removed 3 bases from V and 4 bases from J; junction bases left unmatched: 6. CDR3 nucleotides: TGTGCCAGCAGCGCATCCGGGACTAGCGGATACGAGCAGTACTTC. It codes for CASSASGTSGYEQYF.

This clonotype has a count of ten or more. The rearrangement links TRBV28 to TRBJ1-2, with D possibly being TRBD1 (5 bases). The CDR3 totals 13 residues. V lost 3 bases and J 6 bases, leaving 11 bases between the germline ends. CDR1 is MDHEN and CDR2 is SYDVKM in the germline V gene. For the CDR3, the DNA is TGTGCCAGCAGTTTCGGCAGGGCGGATGGCTACACCTTC. Encoded protein: CASSFGRADGYTF.

CDR3 in DNA: TGTGCCAGCAGCCAAGGACTACTAGAATACAATGAGCAGTTCTTC. This gives the protein CASSQGLLEYNEQFF. The V gene is TRBV4-2, the J gene TRBJ2-1, with D perhaps TRBD2 (5 bases). Germline values: CDR1 LGHNA, CDR2 YNFKEQ. The CDR3 totals 15 residues. Trimming left V 1 base short and J 4 bases short, with 11 bases between.

This clonotype was seen at least ten times. This chain connects TRBV28 to TRBJ1-2; no clear D. This CDR3 has 15 amino acids. V was cut by 7 bases and J by 1 base, with 16 bases left in between. Germline V lookup: CDR1 MDHEN, CDR2 SYDVKM. The CDR3, as DNA: TGTGCCAGCATTGAGGCCGGTTCAGTTAACTATGGCTACACCTTC. This codes for CASIEAGSVNYGYTF.

This clonotype has at least ten counts. The chain employs TRBV7-2 and TRBJ2-7; 10 bases are shared with TRBD1. Germline-derived CDR1 and CDR2 are SGHTA and FQGNSA. V lost 3 bases and J lost 3; bases outside the gene matches: 2. The CDR3 totals 14 residues. The CDR3 DNA reads TGTGCCAGCAGCTTCCGGGACAGGGGCTACGAGCAGTACTTC. Encoded protein: CASSFRDRGYEQYF. Full variable domain (outside the CDR3, taken from reference TRBV7-2 and TRBJ2-7): GAGVSQSPSNKVTEKGKDVELRCDPISGHTALYWYRQSLGQGLEFLIYFQGNSAPDKSGLPSDRFSAERTGGSVSTLTIQRTQQEDSAVYLCASSFRDRGYEQYFGPGTRLTVT.

This clonotype was recorded at least ten times. The chain employs TRBV12-3 or TRBV12-4 and TRBJ2-3; possible D gene TRBD2, 6 bases. V was clipped by 4 bases and J by 1 base, with 12 bases between them. The CDR3 sequence is 15 residues long. Here the CDR3 reads CASSSGTGGTDTQYF. The CDR3, as DNA: TGTGCCAGCAGTTCCGGGACTGGTGGCACAGATACGCAGTATTTT.